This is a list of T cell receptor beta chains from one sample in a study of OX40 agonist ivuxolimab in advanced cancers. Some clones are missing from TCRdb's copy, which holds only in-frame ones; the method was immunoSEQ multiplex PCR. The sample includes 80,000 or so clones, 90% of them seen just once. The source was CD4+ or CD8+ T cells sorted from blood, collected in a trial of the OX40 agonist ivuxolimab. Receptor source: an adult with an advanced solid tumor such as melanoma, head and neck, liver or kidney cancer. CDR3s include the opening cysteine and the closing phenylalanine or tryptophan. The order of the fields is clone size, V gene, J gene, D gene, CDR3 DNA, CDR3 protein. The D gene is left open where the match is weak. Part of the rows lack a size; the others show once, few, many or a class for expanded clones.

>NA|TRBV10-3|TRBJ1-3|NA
TGTGCCATCAGTGGCTCGAACACCATATATTTT
CAISGSNTIYF
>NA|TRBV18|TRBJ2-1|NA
TGTGCCAGCTCATCCGGGACGGAGGCCTTCAATGAGCAGTTCTTC
CASSSGTEAFNEQFF
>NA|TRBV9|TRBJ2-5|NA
TGTGCCAGCAGCCTGCGGGCTTACGAGACCCAGTACTTC
CASSLRAYETQYF
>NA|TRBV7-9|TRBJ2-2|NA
TGTGCCAGCAGCTTTAGACAGCACACCGGGGAGCTGTTTTTT
CASSFRQHTGELFF
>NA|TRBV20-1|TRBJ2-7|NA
TGCAGTGCTCCCCTTAGATCCGAGCAGTACTTC
CSAPLRSEQYF
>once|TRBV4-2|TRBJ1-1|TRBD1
TGTGCCAGCAGCCCTCTATCACGACAGGGTGAAGCTTTCTTT
CASSPLSRQGEAFF
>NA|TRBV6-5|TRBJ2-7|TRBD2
TGTGCCAGCAGTTACTCAGCGGGGGACGCCTACGAGCAGTACTTC
CASSYSAGDAYEQYF
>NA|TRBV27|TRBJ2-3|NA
TGTGCCAGCCGCAGGGTTCTTTATGCAGATACGCAGTATTTT
CASRRVLYADTQYF
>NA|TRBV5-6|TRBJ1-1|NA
TGTGCCAGCAGCAAGGTAGACACTGAAGCTTTCTTT
CASSKVDTEAFF
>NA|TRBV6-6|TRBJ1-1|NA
TGTGCCAGCACCACAGGGCTTCCCCTGAACACTGAAGCTTTCTTT
CASTTGLPLNTEAFF
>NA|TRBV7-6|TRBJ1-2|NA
TGTGCCAGCAGTCCGGACAGTAACTATGGCTACACCTTC
CASSPDSNYGYTF
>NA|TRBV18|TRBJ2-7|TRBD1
TGTGCCAGCTCACTACAGACAGGGGAAGGAGTCGAGCAGTACTTC
CASSLQTGEGVEQYF
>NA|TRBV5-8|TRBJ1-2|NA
TGTGCCAGCAGCTGGGACGAGAATGGCTACACCTTC
CASSWDENGYTF
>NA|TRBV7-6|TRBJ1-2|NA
TGTGCCAGCAGCTTAGGCATGTGGAGAAGGGACCAAGCTAACTATGGCTACACCTTC
CASSLGMWRRDQANYGYTF
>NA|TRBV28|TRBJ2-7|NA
TGTGCCTTGCCCTACGAGCAGTACTTC
CALPYEQYF
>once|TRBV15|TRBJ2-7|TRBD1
TGTGCCACCAGCAGGGGGACAGGATCCTACGAGCAGTACTTC
CATSRGTGSYEQYF
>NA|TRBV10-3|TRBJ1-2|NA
TGTGCCACCCAATTCCAGACGGATCAAGGTGCCTACACCTTC
CATQFQTDQGAYTF
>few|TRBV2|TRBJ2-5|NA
TGTGCCAGCAGTGATGGCAGGGCCCAAGAGACCCAGTACTTC
CASSDGRAQETQYF
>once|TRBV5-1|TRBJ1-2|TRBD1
TGCGCCAGCAGCTTGAGTAGTGTGGGACAGAACTATGGCTACACCTTC
CASSLSSVGQNYGYTF
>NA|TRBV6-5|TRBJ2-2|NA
TGTGCCAGCAGTTCCCCTGGGGAGTCAACGCGGGAGCTGTTTTTT
CASSSPGESTRELFF
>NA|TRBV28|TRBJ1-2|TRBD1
TGTGCCAGCAGTTTAGGGACAGGGAGCTACACCTTC
CASSLGTGSYTF
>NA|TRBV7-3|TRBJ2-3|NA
TGTGCCAGCAGCATAGGGACCTCACACCAGGGTACGCAGTATTTC
CASSIGTSHQGTQYF
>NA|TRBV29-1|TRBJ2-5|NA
TGCAGCGTTGATTCGGTGCGGACGGGAGATGAGACCCAGTACTTC
CSVDSVRTGDETQYF
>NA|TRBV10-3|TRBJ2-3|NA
TGTGCCATCAGCGAAGGGGGTATGAGGACAGATACGCAGTATTTT
CAISEGGMRTDTQYF
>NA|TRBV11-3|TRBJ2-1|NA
TGTGCCAGCAGCTTGTTCCGGTACACAGGGTGGGACAATGAGCAGTTCTTC
CASSLFRYTGWDNEQFF
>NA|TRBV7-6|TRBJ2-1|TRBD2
TGTGCCAGCAGCCTCCTGACTAGCGGGGGTGGGGATGAGCAGTTCTTC
CASSLLTSGGGDEQFF
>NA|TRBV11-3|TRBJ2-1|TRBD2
TGTGCCAGCAGCTTACGACTAGCGGGAGCTTATGAGCAGTTCTTC
CASSLRLAGAYEQFF
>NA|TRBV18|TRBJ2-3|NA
TGTGCCAGCTCACGCGGGACAGATACGCAGTATTTT
CASSRGTDTQYF
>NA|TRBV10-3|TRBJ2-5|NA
TGTGCCATCAGTGGACAGGTTTCGGGAGAGACCCAGTACTTC
CAISGQVSGETQYF
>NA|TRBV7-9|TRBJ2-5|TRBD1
TGTGCCAGCAGCTTGGGTGACAGGGCACCACAAGAGACCCAGTACTTC
CASSLGDRAPQETQYF
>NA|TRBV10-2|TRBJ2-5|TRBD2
TGCGCCTCCCAAGGAACGAGAGCGGGGGAGACCCAGTACTTC
CASQGTRAGETQYF